This T cell receptor beta chain appears in the sequencing data of a study of shared clonotypes between healthy human individuals. A note on this clone: What it binds is not known.

TCRdb's copy holds only in-frame clones and misses some; the assay was immunoSEQ multiplex PCR. The data contain 500,000 to 550,000 clones, about 96% of them singletons. Study-wide points: Shared clonotypes across all four donors exceeded non-shared ones in generation probability.

The sample taken for sequencing was naive CD4+ T cells sorted from blood. This sample's subset: CD45RA+ positively selected. The sequence derives from a woman aged 25 to 39 in good health.

CDR3 loop: CASSADRARGNEQFF. The CDR3 DNA follows: TGTGCCAGCAGTGCGGACAGGGCTAGGGGGAATGAGCAGTTCTTC. The chain has TRBV6-5 and TRBJ2-1; 8 positions match TRBD1. Germline CDR1 MNHEY, CDR2 SVGAGI. The ends lost 5 bases at V and 7 bases at J; junction bases unmatched: 10. The CDR3 runs 15 residues.